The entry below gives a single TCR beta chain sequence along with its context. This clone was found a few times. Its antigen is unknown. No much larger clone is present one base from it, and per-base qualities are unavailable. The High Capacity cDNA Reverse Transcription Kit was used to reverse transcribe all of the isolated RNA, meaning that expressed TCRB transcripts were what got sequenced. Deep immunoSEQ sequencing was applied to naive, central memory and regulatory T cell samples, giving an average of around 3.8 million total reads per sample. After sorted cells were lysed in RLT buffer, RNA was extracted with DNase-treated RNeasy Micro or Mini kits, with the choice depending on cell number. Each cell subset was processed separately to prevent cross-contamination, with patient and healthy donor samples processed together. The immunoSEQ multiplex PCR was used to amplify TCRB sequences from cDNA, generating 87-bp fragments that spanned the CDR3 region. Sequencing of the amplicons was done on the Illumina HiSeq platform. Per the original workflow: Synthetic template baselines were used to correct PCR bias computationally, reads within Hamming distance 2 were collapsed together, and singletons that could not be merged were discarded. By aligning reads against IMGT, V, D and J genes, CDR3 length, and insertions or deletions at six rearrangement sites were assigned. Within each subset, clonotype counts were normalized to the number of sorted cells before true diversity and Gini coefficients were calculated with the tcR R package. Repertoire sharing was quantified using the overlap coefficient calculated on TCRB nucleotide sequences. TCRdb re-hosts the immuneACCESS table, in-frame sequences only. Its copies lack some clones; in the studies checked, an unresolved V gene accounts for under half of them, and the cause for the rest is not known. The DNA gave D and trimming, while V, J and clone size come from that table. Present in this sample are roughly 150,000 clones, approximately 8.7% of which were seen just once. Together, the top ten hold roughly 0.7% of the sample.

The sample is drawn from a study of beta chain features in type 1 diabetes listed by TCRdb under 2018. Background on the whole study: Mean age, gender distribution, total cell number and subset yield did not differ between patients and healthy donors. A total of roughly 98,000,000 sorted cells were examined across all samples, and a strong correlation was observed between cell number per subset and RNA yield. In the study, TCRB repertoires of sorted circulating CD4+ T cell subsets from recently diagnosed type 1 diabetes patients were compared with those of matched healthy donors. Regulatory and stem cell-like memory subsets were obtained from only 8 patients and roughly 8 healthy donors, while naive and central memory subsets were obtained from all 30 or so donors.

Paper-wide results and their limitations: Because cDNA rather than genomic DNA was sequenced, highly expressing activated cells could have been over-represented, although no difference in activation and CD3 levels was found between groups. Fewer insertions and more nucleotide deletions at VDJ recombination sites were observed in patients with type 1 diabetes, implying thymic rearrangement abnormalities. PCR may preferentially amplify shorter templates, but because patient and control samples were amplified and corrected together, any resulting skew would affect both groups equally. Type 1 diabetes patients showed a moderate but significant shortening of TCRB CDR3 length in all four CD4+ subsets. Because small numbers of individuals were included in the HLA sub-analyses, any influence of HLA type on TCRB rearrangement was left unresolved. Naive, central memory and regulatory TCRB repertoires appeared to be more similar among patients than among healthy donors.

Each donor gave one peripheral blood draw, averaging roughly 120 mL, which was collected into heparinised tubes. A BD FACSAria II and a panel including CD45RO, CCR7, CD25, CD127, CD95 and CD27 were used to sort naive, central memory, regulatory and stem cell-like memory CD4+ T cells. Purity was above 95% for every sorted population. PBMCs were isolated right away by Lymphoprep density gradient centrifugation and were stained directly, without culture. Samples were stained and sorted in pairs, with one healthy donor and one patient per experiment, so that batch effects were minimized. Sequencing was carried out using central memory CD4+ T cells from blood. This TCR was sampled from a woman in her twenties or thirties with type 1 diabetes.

The DNA is TGCGCCAGCAGCCTCAGAGGCCCTAATGAAGCTTTCTTT. Its translation reads: CASSLRGPNEAFF. In this chain, TRBV5-1 is recombined with TRBJ1-1; the D segment cannot be called with confidence. CDR1 SGHRS and CDR2 YFSETQ were looked up in the germline V gene. CDR3 length: 13 amino acids, cysteine to phenylalanine. CDR3 DNA only is kept here, 39 bases in frame from base 1. The V and J ends are trimmed by 4 bases and 7 bases, leaving 14 bases between them.